A selection of T cell receptor beta chains follows, all from one sample in a study of CD8 T cells in ankylosing spondylitis. TCRdb re-derived calls from the 5' RACE reads in MiXCR, one entry per CDR3 protein. Counted here are about 140,000 distinct CDR3 sequences, about 6.7% occurring once; the ten biggest clones make up around 12%. The specimen was blood, either unsorted or a sorted T cell fraction (not recorded which). These receptors came from a female donor with ankylosing spondylitis or in good health (not recorded which). The CDR3 runs from the conserved cysteine through the conserved F or W. D genes are given only for firm matches. The size entry is marked missing in some rows and otherwise reads once, few, many or a size class.

CDR3 protein,CDR3 DNA,clone size,CDR3 length,J gene,D gene,V gene
CASSLKGGGNTIYF,TGTGCCAGCAGCTTAAAAGGGGGCGGAAACACCATATATTTT,many,14,TRBJ1-3,TRBD1,TRBV7-9
CSAREPGGAEDTQYF,TGCAGTGCTAGAGAACCCGGGGGGGCTGAAGATACGCAGTATTTT,few,15,TRBJ2-3,TRBD2,TRBV20-1
CASSWDRTGELFF,TGCGCCAGCAGCTGGGACCGAACCGGGGAGCTGTTTTTT,many,13,TRBJ2-2,NA,TRBV5-1
CASSQGGLARATDTQYF,TGCGCCAGCAGCCAGGGGGGACTAGCGAGGGCGACAGATACGCAGTATTTT,many,17,TRBJ2-3,TRBD2,TRBV4-1
CASSLGGVNYGYTF,TGTGCCAGCAGCTTGGGGGGGGTGAACTATGGCTACACCTTC,NA,14,TRBJ1-2,NA,TRBV7-9
CASSFPGAGTGYTF,TGTGCCAGCAGCTTCCCCGGCGCCGGGACAGGCTACACCTTC,few,14,TRBJ1-2,NA,TRBV5-4
CASSQKVTGEAFF,TGTGCCAGCAGCCAAAAGGTGACAGGCGAAGCTTTCTTT,NA,13,TRBJ1-1,NA,TRBV3-1
CASTRNLRGWRTEAFF,TGTGCCAGCACCCGTAATCTCAGGGGCTGGAGAACTGAAGCTTTCTTT,few,16,TRBJ1-1,NA,TRBV5-6
CASEGGAEHGYTF,TGTGCCAGTGAAGGGGGAGCTGAACATGGCTACACCTTC,many,13,TRBJ1-2,NA,TRBV28
CASSTSPNQPQHF,TGTGCCAGCAGTACCAGCCCCAATCAGCCCCAGCATTTT,many,13,TRBJ1-5,NA,TRBV6-6
CASTLDLSGDTQYF,TGTGCCAGTACCCTGGACCTGTCAGGAGATACGCAGTATTTT,few,14,TRBJ2-3,NA,TRBV19
CSARGGWDRGLNSPLHF,TGCAGTGCTAGAGGAGGATGGGACAGGGGGCTTAATTCACCCCTCCACTTT,many,17,TRBJ1-6,TRBD1,TRBV20-1
CASSHKLAGEETQYF,TGCGCCAGCAGCCACAAGCTAGCGGGGGAAGAGACCCAGTACTTC,many,15,TRBJ2-5,TRBD2,TRBV5-1
CASSEAGTGNTEAFF,TGTGCCAGCAGCGAAGCCGGGACGGGGAACACTGAAGCTTTCTTT,few,15,TRBJ1-1,NA,TRBV6-1
CASSYYFGENEKLFF,TGTGCCAGCAGCTACTATTTCGGGGAGAATGAAAAACTGTTTTTT,many,15,TRBJ1-4,NA,TRBV14
CASSDDGGGYNEQFF,TGCGCCAGCAGCGATGACGGGGGGGGATACAATGAGCAGTTCTTC,many,15,TRBJ2-1,TRBD2,TRBV5-1
CASSEWSQTTQYF,TGTGCCAGCAGTGAATGGTCCCAGACGACGCAGTATTTT,many,13,TRBJ2-3,NA,TRBV2
CASSQQASGANVLTF,TGTGCCAGCAGCCAGCAGGCCTCTGGGGCCAACGTCCTGACTTTC,once,15,TRBJ2-6,NA,TRBV3-1
CSAISGGVRNEQFF,TGCAGTGCTATAAGCGGGGGGGTCCGGAATGAGCAGTTCTTC,many,14,TRBJ2-1,TRBD2,TRBV20-1
CSVVGLEQFF,TGCAGCGTTGTAGGGCTTGAGCAGTTCTTC,few,10,TRBJ2-1,NA,TRBV29-1
CASSQEDRGEETQYF,TGCGCCAGCAGCCAAGAGGACAGAGGAGAGGAGACCCAGTACTTC,many,15,TRBJ2-5,NA,TRBV4-1
CASSRDRSEAFF,TGTGCCAGCAGCCGCGACAGGTCCGAAGCTTTCTTT,many,12,TRBJ1-1,NA,TRBV9
CASSLVLASTGELFF,TGTGCCAGCAGCTTAGTACTAGCGAGCACCGGGGAGCTGTTTTTT,few,15,TRBJ2-2,TRBD2,TRBV7-2
CASSFGRGDPEQYF,TGTGCCAGCAGTTTTGGCAGGGGAGATCCCGAGCAGTACTTC,many,14,TRBJ2-7,NA,TRBV27
CASSLEDRYEQYF,TGTGCCAGCAGCTTAGAGGACCGATACGAGCAGTACTTC,few,13,TRBJ2-7,NA,TRBV7-2
CASSRKTPGANEQFF,TGTGCCAGCAGTCGTAAGACCCCAGGTGCCAATGAGCAGTTCTTC,many,15,TRBJ2-1,NA,TRBV6-1
CASGSYEQYF,TGTGCGAGCGGGTCCTACGAGCAGTACTTC,many,10,TRBJ2-7,NA,TRBV6-2/TRBV6-3
CASSLARTGGGEQFF,TGTGCCAGCAGCTTAGCGCGGACAGGGGGAGGTGAGCAGTTCTTC,many,15,TRBJ2-1,TRBD1,TRBV7-9
CATSREGTRANQPQHF,TGTGCCACCAGCAGAGAAGGTACGAGGGCCAATCAGCCCCAGCATTTT,many,16,TRBJ1-5,NA,TRBV15
CASSQPDRNYGYTF,TGTGCCAGCAGCCAACCTGACAGGAACTATGGCTACACCTTC,few,14,TRBJ1-2,NA,TRBV7-2
CASSQGGTALPYTF,TGCGCCAGCAGCCAGGGCGGGACAGCTCTTCCCTACACCTTC,many,14,TRBJ1-2,TRBD1,TRBV4-3
CATSRDEGAEDTQYF,TGTGCCACCAGCAGAGATGAAGGCGCCGAAGATACGCAGTATTTT,few,15,TRBJ2-3,NA,TRBV15
CASSPGLAATYEQYF,TGTGCCAGCAGCCCAGGACTAGCGGCAACCTACGAGCAGTACTTC,many,15,TRBJ2-7,TRBD2,TRBV4-2
CASSFRGRWPEAFF,TGTGCCAGCAGCTTCAGGGGGCGTTGGCCTGAAGCTTTCTTT,NA,14,TRBJ1-1,TRBD1,TRBV28
CASSRTGSSNTEAFF,TGTGCCAGCAGCCGAACAGGTTCCTCGAACACTGAAGCTTTCTTT,many,15,TRBJ1-1,NA,TRBV3-1
CASSPGRGQETQYF,TGTGCCAGCAGCCCCGGGAGAGGGCAAGAGACCCAGTACTTC,NA,14,TRBJ2-5,NA,TRBV7-2
CAWSVGVDQPQHF,TGTGCCTGGAGTGTCGGGGTTGATCAGCCCCAGCATTTT,NA,13,TRBJ1-5,NA,TRBV30
CSAPDPWGGSASGELFF,TGCAGTGCTCCTGATCCATGGGGAGGCAGCGCAAGCGGGGAGCTGTTTTTT,many,17,TRBJ2-2,NA,TRBV20-1
CASRGFHYGYTF,TGTGCCAGCCGAGGGTTCCACTATGGCTACACCTTC,many,12,TRBJ1-2,NA,TRBV6-5
CASKSSGLAGNEQFF,TGTGCCAGCAAGAGCTCCGGACTAGCGGGCAATGAGCAGTTCTTC,many,15,TRBJ2-1,TRBD2,TRBV6-2/TRBV6-3
CSVRTAGSEAFF,TGCAGCGTAAGGACGGCCGGGAGTGAAGCTTTCTTT,many,12,TRBJ1-1,NA,TRBV29-1
CASSSVTSTDTQYF,TGTGCCAGCAGTTCGGTCACGAGCACAGATACGCAGTATTTT,NA,14,TRBJ2-3,NA,TRBV6-2/TRBV6-3
CASSQMGQGAEETQYF,TGCGCCAGCAGCCAGATGGGACAGGGGGCGGAGGAGACCCAGTACTTC,many,16,TRBJ2-5,TRBD1,TRBV4-1
CAISEPTSGGAGELFF,TGTGCCATCAGTGAGCCGACTAGCGGGGGGGCCGGGGAGCTGTTTTTT,many,16,TRBJ2-2,TRBD2,TRBV10-3
CASSLVGSTDTQYF,TGCGCCAGCAGCTTGGTTGGGAGCACAGATACGCAGTATTTT,many,14,TRBJ2-3,NA,TRBV5-1
CATSDFDRDPTDTQYF,TGTGCCACCAGTGATTTCGACAGGGACCCCACAGATACGCAGTATTTT,few,16,TRBJ2-3,TRBD1,TRBV24-1
CASSQSNYGYTF,TGCGCCAGCAGCCAGAGTAACTATGGCTACACCTTC,many,12,TRBJ1-2,NA,TRBV4-1
CATSDGDMSYEQYF,TGTGCCACCAGTGATGGGGACATGTCCTACGAGCAGTACTTC,NA,14,TRBJ2-7,NA,TRBV24-1
CASSSDRSNYGYTF,TGTGCCAGCAGCTCGGACAGAAGTAACTATGGCTACACCTTC,NA,14,TRBJ1-2,NA,TRBV7-2
CSVRSRGPGANVLTF,TGCAGCGTTAGGTCCAGGGGGCCTGGGGCCAACGTCCTGACTTTC,NA,15,TRBJ2-6,TRBD1,TRBV29-1
CASSSIRRVMNTEAFF,TGTGCCAGCAGCTCCATTAGACGGGTGATGAACACTGAAGCTTTCTTT,NA,16,TRBJ1-1,NA,TRBV5-5